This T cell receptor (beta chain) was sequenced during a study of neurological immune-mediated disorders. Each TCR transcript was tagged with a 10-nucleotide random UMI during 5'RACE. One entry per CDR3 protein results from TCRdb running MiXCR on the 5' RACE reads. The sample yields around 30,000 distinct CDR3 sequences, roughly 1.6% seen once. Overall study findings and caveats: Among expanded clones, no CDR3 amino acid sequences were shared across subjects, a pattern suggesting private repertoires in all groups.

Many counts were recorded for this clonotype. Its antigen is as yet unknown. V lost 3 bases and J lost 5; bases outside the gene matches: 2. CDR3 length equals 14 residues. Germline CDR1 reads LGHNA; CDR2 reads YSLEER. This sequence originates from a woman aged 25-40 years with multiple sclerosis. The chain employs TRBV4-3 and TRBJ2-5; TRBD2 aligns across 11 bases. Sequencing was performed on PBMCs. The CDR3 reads CASSHSSGGETQYF. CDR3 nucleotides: TGCGCCAGCAGCCATTCTAGCGGGGGGGAGACCCAGTACTTC.